This entry concerns a single T cell receptor beta chain. Its antigen is currently unknown. UMI-labeled TRB cDNA libraries were prepared by 5' RACE. From the 5' RACE reads, TCRdb lists one entry per CDR3 protein and no DNA. The table lists around 95,000 distinct CDR3 sequences, with 0.85% to 1.4% in the top ten. The sample belongs to a study of CXCR3-negative and CXCR3-positive naive CD8 T cells. The CDR3 runs to 16 residues. Germline CDR1 reads ENHRY; CDR2 reads SYGVKD. Whole-study findings and limits: Comparison of naive cells showed more hydrophobic TRB CDR3s in CXCR3-positive than in CXCR3-negative naive cells.

The chain has TRBV10-3 and TRBJ2-7; TCRdb calls TRBD2, which cannot be checked without DNA. This TCR came from a human donor in good health. Some clones in this sample may be carry-over from other donors' samples. Sequencing used naive CXCR3+ CD8+ T cells from blood. Regarding subset: CD45RO-CCR7+CD27+CD95- naive CD8+ T cells expressing CXCR3 (TNR3+). The chain's CDR3 is CAISELGRDFPYEQYF.